This T cell receptor (beta chain) emerged from a study of T cell repertoires in cytomegalovirus infection. Germline values: CDR1 MNHEY, CDR2 SMNVEV (reference sequence). The germline V and J ends were trimmed by 6 bases and 4 bases, with 12 bases remaining between them. The CDR3 runs to 14 residues. Details on this clonotype: What it binds is not known.

MiXCR, run by TCRdb on the reads, gives a single entry per CDR3 protein. The data show 380,000 or so distinct CDR3 sequences, with approximately 30% seen just once and approximately 12% held by the top ten. This sequence joins TRBV27 and TRBJ2-2; the D gene could be TRBD1 or TRBD2 (5 bases each). This TCR came from a human donor in good health (CMV status not recorded). Some clones in this sample may be carry-over from other donors' samples. The sequences come from cultured PBMCs, collected from culture after CMV antigen stimulation. The CDR3: CASSGADGTGELFF. The CDR3 DNA is TGTGCCAGCAGCGGGGCTGACGGCACCGGGGAGCTGTTTTTT.